Following are 27 T cell receptor beta chains from one sample sequenced in a study of CD8 T cells in ankylosing spondylitis. TCRdb redid the calling of the 5' RACE reads with MiXCR, one entry per CDR3 protein. The profile shows under 200,000 distinct CDR3 sequences, roughly 11% of them singletons. Material: blood, either unsorted or a sorted T cell fraction (not recorded which). These receptors were collected from a male donor with ankylosing spondylitis or in good health (not recorded which).

The chain employs TRBV18 and TRBJ2-2; D possibly corresponds to TRBD2 (6 bases). The V gene's germline CDR1 is KGHSH and CDR2 LQKENI. V was trimmed by 1 base and J by 1 base, leaving 10 bases between them. This CDR3 is 16 amino acids long. The DNA of the CDR3 is TGTGCCAGCTCACCACGGATCGGGGGGAACACCGGGGAGCTGTTTTTT. Protein sequence: CASSPRIGGNTGELFF.

Many counts were recorded for this clonotype. This chain uses TRBV6-1 with TRBJ1-1, with D tentatively TRBD1 (6 bases). CDR3 size: 14 residues. Per the germline V gene, CDR1 is MNHNS and CDR2 is SASEGT. Between the trimmed V and J ends, which lost 6 bases and 5 bases, there was a span of 16 bases. For the CDR3, the DNA is TGTGCCAGCAGCCCGGACAGTTTAAGTACTGAAGCTTTCTTT. Translated: CASSPDSLSTEAFF.

In its sample, this clonotype was seen many times. The V call is TRBV5-1, the J call TRBJ1-1; D unclear. From germline, CDR1 is SGHRS and CDR2 YFSETQ. This CDR3 region has 15 residues. The V gene lost 0 bases and the J gene lost 1 base, with 10 bases spanning the gap. The CDR3 loop is CASSLGQERNTEAFF. CDR3 nucleotide sequence: TGCGCCAGCAGCTTGGGGCAGGAACGGAACACTGAAGCTTTCTTT.

J is TRBJ2-5 and V is TRBV11-2; TRBD2 might be the D (6 bases). Per the germline V gene, CDR1 is SGHAT and CDR2 is FQNNGV. Between the trimmed V and J ends, which lost 5 bases and 4 bases, there was a span of 14 bases. This CDR3 has 14 amino acids. The CDR3 sequence: CASSGRMTSETQYF. CDR3 DNA: TGTGCCAGCAGCGGGAGGATGACCTCAGAGACCCAGTACTTC.

This rearrangement joins TRBV9 to TRBJ2-3; 8 bases are a match to TRBD1. Germline assignment: CDR1 SGDLS and CDR2 YYNGEE. The CDR3 extends over 16 amino acids. The ends lost 2 bases at V and 4 bases at J; junction bases unmatched: 9. CDR3 sequence reads: CASSVLQGVVADTQYF. DNA for the CDR3: TGTGCCAGCAGCGTCTTACAGGGGGTAGTGGCAGATACGCAGTATTTT. The full variable domain, its missing parts supplied by reference TRBV9 and TRBJ2-3, is DSGVTQTPKHLITATGQRVTLRCSPRSGDLSVYWYQQSLDQGLQFLIQYYNGEERAKGNILERFSAQQFPDLHSELNLSSLELGDSALYFCASSVLQGVVADTQYFGPGTRLTVL.

The rearrangement joins TRBV20-1 to TRBJ2-2, with 7 positions matching TRBD2. CDR3 length: 16 residues. CDR1 and CDR2 (germline): DFQATT, SNEGSKA (reference sequence). The V segment lost 2 bases and the J segment 0 bases; nucleotides outside the gene matches: 6. This CDR3 is CSARWGGTANTGELFF. CDR3 sequence (DNA): TGCAGTGCTAGATGGGGGGGGACGGCGAACACCGGGGAGCTGTTTTTT.

As regards this clonotype: A much larger clone is a single base away; this may be a read error. This chain joins TRBV7-2 and TRBJ2-3; D unresolved. This CDR3 has 15 residues. Looked up from germline, CDR1 is SGHTA and CDR2 is FQGNSA. The CDR3 nucleotides read TGTGTCAGCAGCTTAAGCCGGGCTAGCACAGATACGCAGTATTTT. It yields the protein CVSSLSRASTDTQYF.

The chain uses TRBV11-1 and TRBJ2-3; 8 nucleotides agree with TRBD1. The CDR3 runs to 19 residues. Trimming removed 4 bases from V and 2 bases from J; junction bases left unmatched: 17. CDR1 is SGHAT and CDR2 is FQDESV in the germline V gene (reference sequence). CDR3 coding DNA: TGTGCCAGCAGCTGGTCAGGGGGCGTCCCAGGAATAAACACAGATACGCAGTATTTT. Translation: CASSWSGGVPGINTDTQYF.

In this sample, this clonotype turned up once. This sequence joins TRBV7-8 and TRBJ2-5; 14 bases match TRBD2. CDR3 length: 18 residues. Germline V CDR1 and CDR2: SGHVS, FQNEAQ. The ends lost 1 base at V and 5 bases at J; junction bases unmatched: 9. In DNA form, the CDR3 reads TGTGCCAGCAGCTTAGGACTAGCGGGGGGGCCATCAACTGAGACCCAGTACTTC. This encodes CASSLGLAGGPSTETQYF.

CDR3 region: CASWDRGLQETQYF. The CDR3 DNA sequence: TGTGCCAGCTGGGACAGGGGATTACAAGAGACCCAGTACTTC. The rearrangement links TRBV11-2 to TRBJ2-5; 10 bases are shared with TRBD1. The CDR3 length is 14 residues. Germline V gene lookup returns CDR1 SGHAT and CDR2 FQNNGV. V dropped 8 bases and J dropped 2; count of bases not matched to a gene: 5.

This clonotype has a handful of counts. V and J are TRBV10-3 and TRBJ2-5, with D unclear. Germline V lookup: CDR1 ENHRY, CDR2 SYGVKD. The V end was cut by 0 bases, the J end by 5 bases, with 10 bases between. This CDR3 spans 14 amino acids. In DNA, the CDR3 is TGTGCCATCAGTGAGTCGACGGTCGGGGAGACCCAGTACTTC. This codes for CAISESTVGETQYF.

This clonotype has at least ten counts. This chain joins TRBV5-1 and TRBJ2-5, with no clear D. Trimming shortened V by 1 base and J by 2 bases, and 12 bases separated the two germline ends. The germline gives CDR1 SGHRS, CDR2 YFSETQ. The CDR3 sequence is 15 residues long. The CDR3 here is CASSLSADGQETQYF. The CDR3 DNA reads TGCGCCAGCAGCTTGTCCGCCGATGGTCAAGAGACCCAGTACTTC.

The table lists this clonotype with many counts. The chain recombines TRBV28 with TRBJ1-1; 7 bases fit TRBD1. Trimming removed 6 bases from V and 1 base from J; junction bases left unmatched: 5. Germline assignment: CDR1 MDHEN and CDR2 SYDVKM. This CDR3 spans 14 amino acids. The CDR3 loop is CASRSTGANTEAFF. In nucleotides, the CDR3 is TGTGCCAGCAGGTCTACAGGGGCGAACACTGAAGCTTTCTTT.

This clonotype was counted many times. V and J are TRBV12-3 or TRBV12-4 and TRBJ2-1; 10 bases match TRBD2. V shed 1 base and J 9 bases; nucleotides not matched to a gene: 9. The CDR3 consists of 16 residues. CDR3 in amino acids: CASSLGLAGVGSEQFF. CDR3 DNA sequence: TGTGCCAGCAGTTTAGGGCTAGCGGGAGTTGGTAGTGAGCAGTTCTTC.

This clonotype was counted at least ten times. The rearrangement links TRBV6-5 to TRBJ1-4, with D uncertain. The V and J ends lost 3 bases and 5 bases respectively, with 7 bases between them. This CDR3 comprises 13 residues. The V gene's germline CDR1 is MNHEY and CDR2 SVGAGI. The CDR3 bases are TGTGCCAGCAGTTATCGGGTGAATGAAAAACTGTTTTTT. Its translation is CASSYRVNEKLFF.

This clonotype was observed many times. The V call is TRBV7-6, the J call TRBJ2-1; D perhaps matches TRBD1 (6 bases). The CDR3 spans 13 residues. CDR1 SGHVS and CDR2 FNYEAQ come from the germline V gene. Trimming left V 4 bases short and J 7 bases short, with 11 bases between. The CDR3 DNA reads as TGTGCCAGCAGCTCTGGACAGCTTAATGAGCAGTTCTTC. Its translation is CASSSGQLNEQFF.

This clonotype was counted ten times or more. The chain is built from TRBV6-5 and TRBJ1-1; possible D gene TRBD1, 5 bases. V was shortened by 8 bases and J by 5 bases, with 12 bases between the two germline ends. Germline CDR1 MNHEY, CDR2 SVGAGI. This CDR3 has 12 amino acids. In DNA form, the CDR3 reads TGTGCCAGCCGACAGTTGGCGACTGAAGCTTTCTTT. Translating gives CASRQLATEAFF.

This clonotype was seen repeatedly, ten times or more. The chain's CDR3 is CASSALAGSGQETQYF. The CDR3 DNA sequence: TGCGCCAGCAGCGCCCTAGCGGGATCAGGCCAAGAGACCCAGTACTTC. The gene calls are TRBV5-1 and TRBJ2-5, with 9 bases aligning to TRBD2. Per germline, CDR1 SGHRS and CDR2 YFSETQ. There are 16 residues in the CDR3. Trimming removed 4 bases from V and 1 base from J; junction bases left unmatched: 8.

The V and J genes are TRBV30 and TRBJ1-2; TRBD1 is a possible D gene (5 bases). The CDR3 is 12 amino acids. Germline V gene lookup returns CDR1 GTSNPN and CDR2 SVGIG (reference sequence). The CDR3 loop is CGLGPALYGYTF. As DNA, the CDR3 is TGTGGGCTGGGGCCAGCTCTCTATGGCTACACCTTC.

This clonotype was counted a few times. This rearrangement joins TRBV10-3 to TRBJ2-3, with 13 bases aligning to TRBD2. This CDR3 comprises 16 residues. J was trimmed by 2 bases and V by 7 bases; bases with no gene match: 6. CDR1 is ENHRY and CDR2 is SYGVKD in the germline V gene. The CDR3 DNA reads as TGTGCCATCAAATTCGGGACTAGCGGGGACACAGATACGCAGTATTTT. As protein: CAIKFGTSGDTDTQYF.

At least ten counts were recorded for this clonotype. The gene calls are TRBV20-1 and TRBJ2-5; D call uncertain. V lost 6 bases to trimming and J lost 2 bases, with 13 bases between them. CDR1 DFQATT and CDR2 SNEGSKA come from the germline V gene (reference sequence). This CDR3 spans 13 amino acids. The CDR3 region is CSADRLYQETQYF. For the CDR3, the DNA is TGCAGTGCGGACCGACTCTATCAAGAGACCCAGTACTTC.

In its sample, this clonotype was seen a few times. This chain uses TRBV20-1 with TRBJ2-1, with D unresolved. Germline V gives CDR1 DFQATT, CDR2 SNEGSKA (reference sequence). Trimming pared 5 bases from V and 3 bases from J, leaving 2 bases between. This CDR3 spans 10 amino acids. This CDR3 is CSAYYNEQFF. The DNA of the CDR3 is TGCAGTGCTTACTACAATGAGCAGTTCTTC.

This clonotype was seen at least ten times. The chain uses TRBV27 and TRBJ2-3, with D possibly TRBD2 on 6 matching bases. Germline V gene lookup returns CDR1 MNHEY and CDR2 SMNVEV (reference sequence). The V end lost 6 bases, the J end lost 8 bases, and 21 bases lay between the germline ends. This CDR3 contains 15 residues. The CDR3 spells CASRPRGSRGGTQYF. The CDR3 DNA reads TGTGCCAGCAGGCCAAGAGGGAGTAGGGGAGGTACGCAGTATTTT.

The gene calls are TRBV13 and TRBJ2-1, with no clear D. Germline CDR1 reads PRHDT; CDR2 reads FYEKMQ (reference sequence). This CDR3 contains 12 residues. The V gene lost 3 bases and the J gene lost 7 bases, with 7 bases spanning the gap. This CDR3 reads CASSFDVNEQFF. The CDR3 nucleotides are TGTGCCAGCAGCTTTGACGTAAATGAGCAGTTCTTC. The full variable domain, completed using reference TRBV13 and TRBJ2-1, is AAGVIQSPRHLIKEKRETATLKCYPIPRHDTVYWYQQGPGQDPQFLISFYEKMQSDKGSIPDRFSAQQFSDYHSELNMSSLELGDSALYFCASSFDVNEQFFGPGTRLTVL.

V usage is TRBV29-1 and J usage is TRBJ2-7; 9 bases are a match to TRBD1. Unmatched junction bases numbered 11, after V lost 8 bases and J lost 6 bases. Germline CDR1 reads SQVTM; CDR2 reads ANQGSEA. This CDR3 has 13 residues. The CDR3: CSSKRQGDGEQYF. The CDR3 region has the DNA TGCAGCTCGAAAAGACAGGGGGACGGCGAGCAGTACTTC.

This clonotype has ten or more counts. The CDR3 sequence is CASSFLAGGPTDTQYF. The CDR3 coding sequence is TGCGCCAGCAGCTTTCTGGCGGGGGGGCCGACAGATACGCAGTATTTT. The rearrangement uses TRBV5-1 and TRBJ2-3, with 9 bases identical to TRBD2. The CDR3 loop spans 16 amino acids. With 2 bases clipped from V and 3 bases from J, the junction kept 7 bases outside the gene matches. The germline gives CDR1 SGHRS, CDR2 YFSETQ.

This clonotype was found a few times. This chain connects TRBV7-9 to TRBJ2-1; 7 bases agree with TRBD1. V lost 2 bases, J lost 6 bases, and 7 bases stayed unmatched. The germline V gene encodes CDR1 SEHNR and CDR2 FQNEAQ (reference sequence). The CDR3 has 15 amino acids. The CDR3 nucleotides read TGTGCCAGCAGCTTACCCCCGGGGACAGTCAATGAGCAGTTCTTC. The encoded protein is CASSLPPGTVNEQFF.